This T cell receptor beta chain originates from a study of beta chain features in type 1 diabetes. The sample holds a few counts of this clone. Its antigen is still unknown. There are 16 residues in the CDR3. The J segment lost 5 bases and the V segment lost 6 bases, leaving 13 bases of the junction unmatched. The V gene's germline CDR1 is MDHEN and CDR2 SYDVKM. Reverse transcription of all isolated RNA meant that expressed TCRB transcripts were sequenced. Profiling relied on immunoSEQ multiplex PCR, and the TCRdb table lists in-frame clones only, not all of them. Here the sample spans hundreds of thousands of clones, more than 13% being singletons. Regarding the study as a whole: The study found that naive, central memory and Treg TCRB repertoires appeared more similar in patients than in healthy donors. TCRB CDR3s were moderately but significantly shorter in Type 1 diabetes patients in all four CD4+ subsets.

Sequencing input: naive CD4+ T cells from blood. The TCR was taken from a man aged 18-30 years with type 1 diabetes. The chain recombines TRBV28 with TRBJ2-3; 8 positions match TRBD2. As DNA, the CDR3 is TGTGCCAGCAGGCCACCCGGGAGGGAGGATGGAGATACGCAGTATTTT. It specifies CASRPPGREDGDTQYF.